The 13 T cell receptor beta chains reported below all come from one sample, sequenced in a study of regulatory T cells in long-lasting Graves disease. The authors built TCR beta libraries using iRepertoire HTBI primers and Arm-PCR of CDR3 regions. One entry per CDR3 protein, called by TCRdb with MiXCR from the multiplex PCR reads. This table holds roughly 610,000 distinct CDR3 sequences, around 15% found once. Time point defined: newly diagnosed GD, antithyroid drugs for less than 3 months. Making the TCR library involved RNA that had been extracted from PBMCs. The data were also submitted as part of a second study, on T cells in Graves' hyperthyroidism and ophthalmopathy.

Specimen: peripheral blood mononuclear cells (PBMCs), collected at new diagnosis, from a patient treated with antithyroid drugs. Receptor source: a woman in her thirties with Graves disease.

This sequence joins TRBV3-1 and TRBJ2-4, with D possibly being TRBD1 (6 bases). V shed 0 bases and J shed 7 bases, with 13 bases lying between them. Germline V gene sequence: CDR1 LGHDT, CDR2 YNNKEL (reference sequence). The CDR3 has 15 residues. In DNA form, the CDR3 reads TGTGCCAGCAGCCAAGACGTAGGGGGATTGAACATTCAGTACTTC. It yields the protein CASSQDVGGLNIQYF.

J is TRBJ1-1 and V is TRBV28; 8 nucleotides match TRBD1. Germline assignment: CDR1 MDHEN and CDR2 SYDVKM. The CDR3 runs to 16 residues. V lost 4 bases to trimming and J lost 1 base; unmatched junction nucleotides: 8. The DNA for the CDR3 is TGTGCCAGCAGTTCCCCCCGGACAGGGAGGAACACTGAAGCTTTCTTT. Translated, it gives CASSSPRTGRNTEAFF.

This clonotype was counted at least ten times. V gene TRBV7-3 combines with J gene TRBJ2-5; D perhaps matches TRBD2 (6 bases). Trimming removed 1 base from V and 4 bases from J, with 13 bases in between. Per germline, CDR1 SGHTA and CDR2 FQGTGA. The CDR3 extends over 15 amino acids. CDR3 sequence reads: CASSLNGAGRETQYF. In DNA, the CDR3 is TGTGCCAGCAGCTTAAACGGCGCGGGGCGAGAGACCCAGTACTTC. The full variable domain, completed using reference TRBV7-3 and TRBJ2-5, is GAGVSQTPSNKVTEKGKYVELRCDPISGHTALYWYRQSLGQGPEFLIYFQGTGAADDSGLPNDRFFAVRPEGSVSTLKIQRTERGDSAVYLCASSLNGAGRETQYFGPGTRLLVL.

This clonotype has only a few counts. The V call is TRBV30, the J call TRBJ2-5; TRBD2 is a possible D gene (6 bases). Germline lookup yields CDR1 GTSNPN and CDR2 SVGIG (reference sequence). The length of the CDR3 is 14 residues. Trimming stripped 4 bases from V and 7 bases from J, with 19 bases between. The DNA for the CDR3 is TGTGCCTGGACTTCCGGGGGAAGCTACGGGACCCAGTACTTC. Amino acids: CAWTSGGSYGTQYF.

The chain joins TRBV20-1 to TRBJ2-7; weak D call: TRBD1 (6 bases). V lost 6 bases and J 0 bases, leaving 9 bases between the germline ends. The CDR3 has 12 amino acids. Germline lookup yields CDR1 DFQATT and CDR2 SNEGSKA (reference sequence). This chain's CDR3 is CSAPDSSYEQYF. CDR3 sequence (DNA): TGCAGTGCCCCGGACAGCTCCTACGAGCAGTACTTC.

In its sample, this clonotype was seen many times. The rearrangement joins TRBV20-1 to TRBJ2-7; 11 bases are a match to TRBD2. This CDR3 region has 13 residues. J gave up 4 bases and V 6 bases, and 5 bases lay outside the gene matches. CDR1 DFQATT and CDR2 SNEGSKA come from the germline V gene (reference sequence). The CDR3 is CSAGLAAGYEQYF. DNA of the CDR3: TGCAGTGCGGGACTAGCGGCTGGGTACGAGCAGTACTTC.

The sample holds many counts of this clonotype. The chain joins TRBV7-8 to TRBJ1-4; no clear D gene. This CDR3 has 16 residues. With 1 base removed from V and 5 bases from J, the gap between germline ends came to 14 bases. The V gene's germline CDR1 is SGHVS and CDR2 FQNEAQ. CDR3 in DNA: TGTGCCAGCAGCTTAGGTGGGCTCGCCGTGAATGAAAAACTGTTTTTT. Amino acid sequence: CASSLGGLAVNEKLFF.

The CDR3 here is CASSSPHLLADTQYF. For the CDR3, the DNA is TGTGCCAGCAGTTCTCCCCACCTCTTAGCAGATACGCAGTATTTT. The rearrangement uses TRBV2 and TRBJ2-3; no firm D call. CDR3 length: 15 residues. Germline-derived CDR1 and CDR2 are SNHLY and FYNNEI. With 5 bases removed from V and 4 bases from J, the gap between germline ends came to 16 bases.

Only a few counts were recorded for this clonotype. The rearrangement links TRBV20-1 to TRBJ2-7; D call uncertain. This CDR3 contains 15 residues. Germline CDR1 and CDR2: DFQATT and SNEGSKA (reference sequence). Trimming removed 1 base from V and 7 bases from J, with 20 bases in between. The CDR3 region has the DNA TGCAGTGCTAGAGTTACCCCAGGCAGGCTTAAGGAGCAGTACTTC. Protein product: CSARVTPGRLKEQYF.

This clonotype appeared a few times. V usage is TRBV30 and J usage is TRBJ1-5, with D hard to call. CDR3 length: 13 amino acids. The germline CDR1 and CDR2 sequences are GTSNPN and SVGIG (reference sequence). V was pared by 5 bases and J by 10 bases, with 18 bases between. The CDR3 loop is CAWGIGVASPQHF. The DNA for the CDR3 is TGTGCCTGGGGGATCGGCGTGGCGAGTCCCCAGCATTTT.

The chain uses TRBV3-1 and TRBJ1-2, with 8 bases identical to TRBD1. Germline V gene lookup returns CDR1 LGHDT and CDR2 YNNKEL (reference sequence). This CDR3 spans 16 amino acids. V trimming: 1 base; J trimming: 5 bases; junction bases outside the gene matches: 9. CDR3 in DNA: TGTGCCAGCAGCCAAGGGGCAGGGGGCTGGTATTATGGCTACACCTTC. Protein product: CASSQGAGGWYYGYTF.

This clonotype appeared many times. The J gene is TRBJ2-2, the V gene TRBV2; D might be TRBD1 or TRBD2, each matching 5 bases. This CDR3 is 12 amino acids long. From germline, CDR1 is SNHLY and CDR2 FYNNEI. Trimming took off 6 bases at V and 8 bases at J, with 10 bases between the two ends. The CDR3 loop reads CASRRDVGELFF. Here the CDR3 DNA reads TGTGCCAGCAGGAGGGACGTGGGGGAGCTGTTTTTT. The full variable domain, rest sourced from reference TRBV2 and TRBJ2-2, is EPEVTQTPSHQVTQMGQEVILRCVPISNHLYFYWYRQILGQKVEFLVSFYNNEISEKSEIFDDQFSVERPDGSNFTLKIRSTKLEDSAMYFCASRRDVGELFFGEGSRLTVL.

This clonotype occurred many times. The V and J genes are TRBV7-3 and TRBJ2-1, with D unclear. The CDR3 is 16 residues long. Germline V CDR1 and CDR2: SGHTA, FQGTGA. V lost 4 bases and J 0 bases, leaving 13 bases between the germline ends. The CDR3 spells CASSSTYISSYNEQFF. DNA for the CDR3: TGTGCCAGCAGCTCGACTTATATAAGCTCCTACAATGAGCAGTTCTTC.